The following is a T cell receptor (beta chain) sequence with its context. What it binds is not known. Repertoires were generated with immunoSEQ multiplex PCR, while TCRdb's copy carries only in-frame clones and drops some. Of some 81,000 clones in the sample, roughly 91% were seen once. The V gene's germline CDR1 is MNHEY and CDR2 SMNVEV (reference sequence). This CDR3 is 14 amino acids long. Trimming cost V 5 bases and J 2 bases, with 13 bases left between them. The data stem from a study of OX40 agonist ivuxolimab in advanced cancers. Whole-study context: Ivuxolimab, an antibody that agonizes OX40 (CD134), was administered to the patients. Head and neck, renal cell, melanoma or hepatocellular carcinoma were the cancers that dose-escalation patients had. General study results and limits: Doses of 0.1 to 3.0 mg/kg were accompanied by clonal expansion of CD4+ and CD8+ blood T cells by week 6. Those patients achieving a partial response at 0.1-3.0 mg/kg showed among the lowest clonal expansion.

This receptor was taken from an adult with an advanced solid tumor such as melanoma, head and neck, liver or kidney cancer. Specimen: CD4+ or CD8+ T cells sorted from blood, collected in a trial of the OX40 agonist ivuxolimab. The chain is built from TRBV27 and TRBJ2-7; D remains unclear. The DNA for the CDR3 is TGTGCCAGCAGTCCGCCCGTGAGGCCCTACGAGCAGTACTTC. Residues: CASSPPVRPYEQYF.